Following are 16 T cell receptor beta chains from one sample sequenced in a study of regulatory T cells in long-lasting Graves disease. Time point in this sample: newly diagnosed GD, antithyroid drugs for less than 3 months. Isolated PBMC RNA provided the starting material for the TCR library. Sequencing libraries for TCR beta were prepared with iRepertoire HTBI primers and Arm-PCR of CDR3 regions. Each CDR3 protein is one row after TCRdb ran MiXCR on the multiplex PCR reads. The sample records some 340,000 distinct CDR3 sequences, 12% being singletons. These same data were also listed under a study on T cells in Graves' hyperthyroidism and ophthalmopathy.

The sequencing used peripheral blood mononuclear cells (PBMCs), collected at new diagnosis, from a patient treated with antithyroid drugs. These receptor sequences come from a woman aged 18-29 years with Graves disease.

There are many counts of this clonotype. This chain links TRBV18 with TRBJ2-1; D might be TRBD1 (6 bases). V lost 1 base to trimming and J lost 5 bases, with 15 bases between them. The V gene's germline CDR1 is KGHSH and CDR2 LQKENI. The CDR3 is made up of 16 amino acids. CDR3 bases: TGTGCCAGCTCACCACATGCAGGGGTGACCAACAATGAGCAGTTCTTC. As protein: CASSPHAGVTNNEQFF.

This clonotype appeared many times. V is TRBV7-2 and J is TRBJ1-1; 9 positions match TRBD1. With 5 bases clipped from V and 7 bases from J, the junction kept 8 bases outside the gene matches. From germline, CDR1 is SGHTA and CDR2 FQGNSA. The CDR3 consists of 14 residues. CDR3 residues: CASSASGTGFEAFF. CDR3 sequence (DNA): TGTGCCAGCAGCGCTTCCGGGACAGGGTTTGAAGCTTTCTTT. Using reference TRBV7-2 and TRBJ1-1 for the parts outside the CDR3, the full variable domain is GAGVSQSPSNKVTEKGKDVELRCDPISGHTALYWYRQSLGQGLEFLIYFQGNSAPDKSGLPSDRFSAERTGGSVSTLTIQRTQQEDSAVYLCASSASGTGFEAFFGQGTRLTVV.

This clonotype has ten or more counts. The V call is TRBV20-1, the J call TRBJ1-4; maybe TRBD1 (5 bases). Between the trimmed V and J ends, which lost 5 bases and 7 bases, there was a span of 14 bases. The length of the CDR3 is 13 residues. CDR1 DFQATT and CDR2 SNEGSKA come from the germline V gene (reference sequence). In DNA, the CDR3 is TGCAGTGCTCTTACGGGGGAGTCTGAAAAACTGTTTTTT. It codes for CSALTGESEKLFF.

This clonotype was seen many times. The chain employs TRBV24-1 and TRBJ2-3; unclear D gene. V was pared by 8 bases and J by 2 bases, with 10 bases between. CDR1 is KGHDR, CDR2 SFDVKD, per germline. This CDR3 comprises 13 residues. The DNA of the CDR3 is TGTGCCACCATAGAGAGTTTCACAGATACGCAGTATTTT. Its translation is CATIESFTDTQYF.

This clonotype has a handful of counts. One base away lies a much larger clone, so this may be a sequencing read error. The chain recombines TRBV20-1 with TRBJ2-3; D perhaps matches TRBD2 (5 bases). There are 16 residues in the CDR3. Germline V lookup: CDR1 DFQATT, CDR2 SNEGSKA (reference sequence). CDR3 sequence (DNA): TGCAGTGCTAGTGTTTACGGGGATGGGAATTACAATGAGCAGTCCTTC. Translation gives CSASVYGDGNYNEQSF.

This clonotype was seen ten or more times. This chain connects TRBV19 to TRBJ1-5; D ambiguous. In germline, CDR1 is LNHDA, CDR2 SQIVND (reference sequence). Deletions cut 5 bases from V and 1 base from J, with 18 bases between. CDR3 length equals 17 residues. The CDR3 reads CASSALRGSKSNQPQHF. CDR3 bases: TGTGCCAGTAGTGCCCTCCGAGGTTCTAAAAGCAATCAGCCCCAGCATTTT. Full variable domain (outside the CDR3, taken from reference TRBV19 and TRBJ1-5): DGGITQSPKYLFRKEGQNVTLSCEQNLNHDAMYWYRQDPGQGLRLIYYSQIVNDFQKGDIAEGYSVSREKKESFPLTVTSAQKNPTAFYLCASSALRGSKSNQPQHFGDGTRLSIL.

This clonotype was detected many times. The J gene is TRBJ1-6, the V gene TRBV28; TRBD1 matches at 12 bases. The CDR3 runs 19 residues. The V gene end was trimmed by 3 bases and the J gene end by 1 base; junction bases not matched to a gene: 7. Germline CDR1 MDHEN, CDR2 SYDVKM. For the CDR3, the DNA is TGTGCCAGCAGTTTCTCCGGGACAGGGGGCGCATCCTATAATTCACCCCTCCACTTT. As protein: CASSFSGTGGASYNSPLHF.

This sequence joins TRBV7-9 and TRBJ2-5; TRBD2 matches at 11 bases. V was clipped by 4 bases and J by 5 bases; unmatched bases: 3. Germline CDR1 reads SEHNR; CDR2 reads FQNEAQ (reference sequence). This CDR3 is 14 amino acids long. The CDR3 DNA sequence: TGTGCCAGCAGCTCACTAGCGGGAGTGGAGACCCAGTACTTC. Protein product: CASSSLAGVETQYF.

Many counts were recorded for this clonotype. V is TRBV20-1 and J is TRBJ1-1; D is unclear. Trimming cost V 0 bases and J 4 bases, with 18 bases left between them. This CDR3 contains 16 residues. Germline V CDR1 and CDR2: DFQATT, SNEGSKA (reference sequence). The CDR3 nucleotides read TGCAGTGCTAGAGATCATTTGGGTAGTGGGCGCACTGAAGCTTTCTTT. This translates into CSARDHLGSGRTEAFF.

In its sample, this clonotype was seen many times. V gene TRBV7-9 combines with J gene TRBJ2-5; D unresolved. Germline CDR1 is SEHNR and CDR2 is FQNEAQ (reference sequence). The CDR3 length is 15 residues. The V end lost 2 bases, the J end lost 4 bases, and 14 bases lay between the germline ends. CDR3 sequence: CASSLLGATGETQYF. The CDR3, as DNA: TGTGCCAGCAGCTTATTGGGCGCGACCGGAGAGACCCAGTACTTC.

This clonotype showed up many times. The gene calls are TRBV4-2 and TRBJ1-5; 7 positions match TRBD1. The trim removed 0 bases at V and 6 bases at J, leaving 11 bases unmatched. This CDR3 is 17 amino acids long. Germline-derived CDR1 and CDR2 are LGHNA and YNFKEQ. CDR3 sequence (DNA): TGTGCCAGCAGCCAAGAAGGGCCCAGGGGGGGGGGTCAGCCCCAGCATTTT. This gives the protein CASSQEGPRGGGQPQHF.

This chain connects TRBV7-9 to TRBJ1-2, with 8 bases matching TRBD1. The CDR3 consists of 13 residues. With 5 bases clipped from V and 8 bases from J, the junction kept 7 bases outside the gene matches. CDR1 is SEHNR and CDR2 is FQNEAQ in the germline V gene (reference sequence). The CDR3 coding sequence is TGTGCCAGCAGCATTGACAGGGGAGGAGGCTACACCTTC. It yields the protein CASSIDRGGGYTF.

This clonotype turned up a few times. The J gene is TRBJ2-3, the V gene TRBV19; D is undetermined. The V gene's germline CDR1 is LNHDA and CDR2 SQIVND (reference sequence). V lost 3 bases and J 2 bases, leaving 12 bases between the germline ends. The CDR3 is 15 amino acids. The CDR3 sequence: CASSIFSASTDTQYF. The CDR3 nucleotides read TGTGCCAGTAGTATTTTCTCCGCTTCCACAGATACGCAGTATTTT.

The rearrangement joins TRBV7-2 to TRBJ1-1; D is unclear. Trimming pared 2 bases from V and 7 bases from J, leaving 11 bases between. CDR3 length equals 13 residues. Germline CDR1 reads SGHTA; CDR2 reads FQGNSA. DNA of the CDR3: TGTGCCAGCAGCTTATTTCCCAGGAATGAAGCTTTCTTT. Translation: CASSLFPRNEAFF.

Comments on this clonotype: A much larger clone differs by one base, so this may be a read error. The chain joins TRBV30 to TRBJ1-1; D might be TRBD1 (5 bases). Germline CDR1 reads GTSNPN; CDR2 reads SVGIG (reference sequence). CDR3 size: 11 residues. Here the CDR3 reads CAWSVKLGALF. The DNA of the CDR3 is TGTGCCTGGAGTGTGAAGCTTGGGGCTCTCTTT.

This clonotype was observed many times. The chain uses TRBV9 and TRBJ2-2; D is ambiguous. Trimming stripped 0 bases from V and 6 bases from J, with 12 bases between. Per the germline V gene, CDR1 is SGDLS and CDR2 is YYNGEE. This CDR3 comprises 15 residues. CDR3 nucleotide sequence: TGTGCCAGCAGCGTAGAGTTTGCGTCCCCCGGGGAGCTGTTTTTT. This encodes CASSVEFASPGELFF.